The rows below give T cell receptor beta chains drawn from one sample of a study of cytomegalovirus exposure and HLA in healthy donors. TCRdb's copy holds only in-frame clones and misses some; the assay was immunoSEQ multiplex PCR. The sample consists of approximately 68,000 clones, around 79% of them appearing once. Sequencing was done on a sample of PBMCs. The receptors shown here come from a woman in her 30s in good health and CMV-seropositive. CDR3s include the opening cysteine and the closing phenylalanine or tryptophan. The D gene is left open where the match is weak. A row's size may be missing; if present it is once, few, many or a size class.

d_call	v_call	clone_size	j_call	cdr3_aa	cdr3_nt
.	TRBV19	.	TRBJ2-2	CASSLSGRTGELFF	TGTGCCAGTAGTCTCTCGGGGAGGACCGGGGAGCTGTTTTTT
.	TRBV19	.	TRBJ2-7	CASGRQKDEQYF	TGTGCCAGTGGACGACAGAAAGACGAGCAGTACTTC
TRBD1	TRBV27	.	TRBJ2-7	CASSLRDRGYEQYF	TGTGCCAGCAGTTTACGGGACAGGGGGTACGAGCAGTACTTC
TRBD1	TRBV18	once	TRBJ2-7	CASSPLTGGGSYEQYF	TGTGCCAGCTCACCACTCACAGGGGGTGGTTCCTACGAGCAGTACTTC
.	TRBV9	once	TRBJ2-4	CASSVDLGGNIQYF	TGTGCCAGCAGCGTAGATCTAGGGGGAAACATTCAGTACTTC
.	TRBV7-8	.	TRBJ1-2	CASSFNTGRVGYTF	TGTGCCAGCAGCTTTAATACAGGGCGAGTTGGCTACACCTTC
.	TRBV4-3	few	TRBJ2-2	CASSQTAGVATGELFF	TGCGCCAGCAGCCAGACGGCAGGGGTAGCCACCGGGGAGCTGTTTTTT
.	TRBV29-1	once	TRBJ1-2	CSVIGEGMENYGYTF	TGCAGCGTCATCGGAGAGGGCATGGAGAACTATGGCTACACCTTC
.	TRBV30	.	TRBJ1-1	CAWSAGAPRAFF	TGTGCCTGGAGTGCAGGGGCCCCACGAGCTTTCTTT
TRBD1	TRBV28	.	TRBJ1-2	CASSLPGQGGGYTF	TGTGCCAGCAGTTTACCGGGACAGGGGGGTGGCTACACCTTC
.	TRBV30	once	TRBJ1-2	CACYGGHRGYTF	TGTGCCTGTTACGGGGGGCATCGTGGCTACACCTTC
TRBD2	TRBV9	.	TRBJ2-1	CASSVAGLAGNEQFF	TGTGCCAGCAGCGTAGCGGGACTAGCGGGGAATGAGCAGTTCTTC
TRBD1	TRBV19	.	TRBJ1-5	CASNRGTGGVSNQPQHF	TGTGCCAGTAACCGGGGGACAGGGGGTGTTAGCAATCAGCCCCAGCATTTT
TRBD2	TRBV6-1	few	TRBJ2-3	CASSSSGRKADTQYF	TGTGCCAGCAGTAGTAGCGGGAGGAAGGCAGATACGCAGTATTTT
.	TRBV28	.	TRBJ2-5	CASSKMTGHQETQYF	TGTGCCAGCAGTAAAATGACAGGTCATCAAGAGACCCAGTACTTC
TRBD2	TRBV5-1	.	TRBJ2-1	CASSPGSGAYNEQFF	TGCGCCAGCAGCCCAGGTAGCGGGGCCTACAATGAGCAGTTCTTC
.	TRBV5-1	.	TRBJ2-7	CASSSSPGTYEQYF	TGCGCCAGCAGCTCCAGCCCGGGGACCTACGAGCAGTACTTC
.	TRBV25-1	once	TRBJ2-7	CASSEARGHEQYF	TGTGCCAGCAGTGAGGCCAGGGGCCACGAGCAGTACTTC
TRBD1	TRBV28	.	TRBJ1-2	CASSLPPQGADYGYTF	TGTGCCAGCAGTTTACCCCCACAGGGGGCGGACTATGGCTACACCTTC
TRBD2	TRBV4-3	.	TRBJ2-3	CASSQAASGGSDTQYF	TGCGCCAGCAGCCAAGCGGCTAGCGGAGGTTCAGATACGCAGTATTTT
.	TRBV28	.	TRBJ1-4	CASSLGGAGRTKLFF	TGTGCCAGCAGTTTGGGGGGGGCAGGGCGTACGAAACTGTTTTTT
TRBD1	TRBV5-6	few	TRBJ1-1	CASSLAGTGWSGEAFF	TGTGCCAGCAGCTTGGCCGGGACAGGGTGGAGTGGTGAAGCTTTCTTT
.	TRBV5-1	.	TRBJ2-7	CASSFVQIGGEQYF	TGCGCCAGCAGCTTTGTTCAAATTGGCGGCGAGCAGTACTTC
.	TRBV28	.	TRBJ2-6	CASRPPMYRLRTGANVLTF	TGTGCCAGCAGACCCCCCATGTACCGGCTACGGACAGGGGCCAACGTCCTGACTTTC
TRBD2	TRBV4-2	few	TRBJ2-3	CASSQELAGGATDTQYF	TGTGCCAGCAGCCAAGAACTAGCGGGAGGTGCAACAGATACGCAGTATTTT
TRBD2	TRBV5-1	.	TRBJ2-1	CASSLSPFGLAANNEQFF	TGCGCCAGCAGCTTGAGTCCTTTCGGACTAGCGGCCAACAATGAGCAGTTCTTC
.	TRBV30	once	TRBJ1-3	CASWRRAGNTIYF	TGTGCCTCATGGCGCAGGGCTGGAAACACCATATATTTT
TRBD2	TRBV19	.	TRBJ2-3	CASSPVIAGADTQYF	TGTGCCAGTAGCCCCGTGATAGCGGGGGCAGATACGCAGTATTTT
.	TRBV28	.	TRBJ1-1	CASSLGGATNTEAFF	TGTGCCAGCAGTTTGGGAGGGGCTACGAACACTGAAGCTTTCTTT
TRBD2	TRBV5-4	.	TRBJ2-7	CASSLLFGASGVPGEQYF	TGTGCCAGCAGCTTACTTTTCGGGGCTAGCGGGGTCCCCGGCGAGCAGTACTTC
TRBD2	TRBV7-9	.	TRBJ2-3	CASSYLLASSIADTQYF	TGTGCCAGCAGCTACCTACTAGCGTCCTCCATCGCAGATACGCAGTATTTT
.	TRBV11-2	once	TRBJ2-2	CASSLSRNTGELFF	TGTGCCAGCAGCTTATCCAGGAACACCGGGGAGCTGTTTTTT
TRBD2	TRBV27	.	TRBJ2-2	CASSGLAGVPTGELFF	TGTGCCAGCAGCGGACTAGCGGGAGTGCCCACCGGGGAGCTGTTTTTT
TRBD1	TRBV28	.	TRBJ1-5	CASSPSAGQGGQPQHF	TGTGCCAGCAGCCCTTCGGCCGGACAGGGCGGTCAGCCCCAGCATTTT
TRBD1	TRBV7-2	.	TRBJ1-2	CASSKSGTGVYGYTF	TGTGCCAGCAGCAAATCCGGGACAGGGGTCTATGGCTACACCTTC
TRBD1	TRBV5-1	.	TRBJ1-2	CASSLVPGGAGVNYGYTF	TGCGCCAGCAGCTTGGTCCCAGGGGGCGCGGGGGTTAACTATGGCTACACCTTC
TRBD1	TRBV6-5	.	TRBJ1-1	CASSYSGTGGTEAFF	TGTGCCAGCAGTTACTCGGGGACAGGCGGCACTGAAGCTTTCTTT
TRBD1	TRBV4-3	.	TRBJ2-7	CASSHETGLEQYF	TGCGCCAGCAGCCACGAGACAGGGCTCGAGCAGTACTTC
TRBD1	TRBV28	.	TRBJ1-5	CASSYRSDRVPNQPQHF	TGTGCCAGCAGCTACCGCTCGGACAGGGTTCCCAATCAGCCCCAGCATTTT
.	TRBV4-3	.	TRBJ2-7	CASSQGARSEQYF	TGCGCCAGCAGCCAAGGGGCCCGATCCGAGCAGTACTTC
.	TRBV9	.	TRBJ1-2	CASSVGGESFGRYTF	TGTGCCAGCAGCGTAGGGGGGGAATCGTTCGGTCGCTACACCTTC
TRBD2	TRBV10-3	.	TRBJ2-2	CAITGTSGGELFF	TGTGCCATCACCGGGACTAGCGGGGGGGAGCTGTTTTTT
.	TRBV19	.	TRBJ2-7	CASSIEAGAYEQYF	TGTGCCAGTAGTATAGAGGCAGGGGCTTACGAGCAGTACTTC
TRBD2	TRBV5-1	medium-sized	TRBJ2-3	CASSLEPGLADTQYF	TGCGCCAGCAGCTTAGAGCCGGGACTAGCAGATACGCAGTATTTT
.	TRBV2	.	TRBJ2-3	CASTPWESGPQYF	TGTGCCAGCACACCGTGGGAGTCTGGGCCGCAGTATTTT
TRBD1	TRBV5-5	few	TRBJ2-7	CASSLGDRGHYEQYF	TGTGCCAGCAGCTTGGGGGACAGGGGGCACTACGAGCAGTACTTC
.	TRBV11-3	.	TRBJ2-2	CASSLESSGELFF	TGTGCCAGCAGCTTAGAGAGTTCCGGGGAGCTGTTTTTT
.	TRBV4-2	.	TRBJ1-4	CASSLRHSDNEKLFF	TGTGCCAGCAGCCTGAGACATAGCGATAATGAAAAACTGTTTTTT
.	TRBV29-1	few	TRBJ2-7	CSVGVGGYEQYF	TGCAGCGTTGGGGTGGGGGGCTACGAGCAGTACTTC
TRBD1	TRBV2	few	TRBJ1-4	CASRRDRGPNEKLFF	TGTGCCAGCAGGAGGGACAGGGGCCCGAATGAAAAACTGTTTTTT
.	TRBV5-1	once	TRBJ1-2	CASSKTGPKGGYTF	TGCGCCAGCAGCAAGACAGGCCCCAAAGGTGGCTACACCTTC
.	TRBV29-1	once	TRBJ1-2	CSVDSGEVYGYTF	TGCAGCGTTGACTCGGGGGAGGTCTATGGCTACACCTTC
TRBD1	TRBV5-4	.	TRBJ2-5	CASSGTGRETQYF	TGTGCCAGCAGCGGGACAGGGAGAGAGACCCAGTACTTC